The rows below give T cell receptor beta chains drawn from one sample of a study of CD8+ T cells in alopecia areata. The method was immunoSEQ multiplex PCR; TCRdb's version includes in-frame clones alone and lacks a portion of them. This table has 120,000 or so clones, approximately 60% appearing once. Sequencing used CD4+ T cells sorted from blood, obtained at week 4, from a patient treated with tofacitinib. The source is a human donor with alopecia areata. Both conserved end residues are part of each CDR3. D genes are given only for firm matches. Part of the rows lack a size; the others show once, few, many or a class for expanded clones.

v_call	j_call	clone_size	d_call	cdr3_nt	cdr3_aa
TRBV30	TRBJ1-3	NA	NA	TGTGCCTGGAGCTCCCGGACAACCATATATTTT	CAWSSRTTIYF
TRBV29-1	TRBJ2-3	NA	NA	TGCAGCGTTGAACAGGGTCAGGCGAGCACAGATACGCAGTATTTT	CSVEQGQASTDTQYF
TRBV7-2	TRBJ1-2	NA	TRBD1	TGTGCCAGCCTCCGGGACAGGGCTCACTATGGCTACACCTTC	CASLRDRAHYGYTF
TRBV4-1	TRBJ2-5	NA	NA	TGCGCCAGCAGCCAAGGGGTCCAAGAGACCCAGTACTTC	CASSQGVQETQYF
TRBV7-2	TRBJ2-7	NA	NA	TGTGCCAGCAGCCAAACTCACGGCCCCTACGAGCAGTACTTC	CASSQTHGPYEQYF
TRBV18	TRBJ2-1	NA	NA	TGTGCCAGCTCACCCGACTCCGACAATGAGCAGTTCTTC	CASSPDSDNEQFF
TRBV5-1	TRBJ2-2	NA	NA	TGCGCCAGCGACAGATCGAACACCGGGGAGCTGTTTTTT	CASDRSNTGELFF
TRBV7-9	TRBJ1-1	few	NA	TGTGCCAGCAGCTGGGGGAACACTGAAGCTTTCTTT	CASSWGNTEAFF
TRBV29-1	TRBJ2-7	NA	NA	TGCAGCGTTGCGTCCGGGATTCGGTCCTACGAGCAGTACTTC	CSVASGIRSYEQYF
TRBV30	TRBJ1-1	NA	TRBD1	TGTGCCTGTACAGGGGGAATTATGAACACTGAAGCTTTCTTT	CACTGGIMNTEAFF
TRBV4-2	TRBJ2-5	NA	TRBD2	TGTGCCAGCAGCCAGGGACTAGGGGCGCGAGAGACCCAGTACTTC	CASSQGLGARETQYF
TRBV29-1	TRBJ1-1	NA	NA	TGCAGCGTGAGACGGCCGAACACTGAAGCTTTCTTT	CSVRRPNTEAFF
TRBV29-1	TRBJ2-3	few	NA	TGCAGCGTCCGGGAGTCTTTCACAGATACGCAGTATTTT	CSVRESFTDTQYF
TRBV29-1	TRBJ1-2	few	NA	TGCAGCGTTTCCGGGCCCAGGGCGGAGTACGGCTACACCTTC	CSVSGPRAEYGYTF
TRBV6-5	TRBJ2-1	few	TRBD2	TGTGCCAGCAGTAACGGGGGGACCAACAATGAGCAGTTCTTC	CASSNGGTNNEQFF
TRBV29-1	TRBJ1-1	NA	NA	TGCAGCGTTGGTACTGAAGCTTTCTTT	CSVGTEAFF
TRBV6-6	TRBJ2-6	NA	NA	TGTGCCAGCACCCCCGGGGCCAACGTCCTGACTTTC	CASTPGANVLTF
TRBV7-7	TRBJ2-3	NA	TRBD2	TGTGCCAGCAGCCCTAATAGCGGGAGCACAGATACGCAGTATTTT	CASSPNSGSTDTQYF
TRBV7-9	TRBJ2-1	once	TRBD2	TGTGCCAGCAGCCCCAGCGGGACGATGATCGATGAGCAGTTCTTC	CASSPSGTMIDEQFF
TRBV30	TRBJ1-2	few	NA	TGTGCCTGGAGTGGGGGGAACGGTCGTGGCTACACCTTC	CAWSGGNGRGYTF
TRBV29-1	TRBJ2-1	NA	TRBD2	TGCAGCTTTCGAAGCGGGAGCGCCTACAATGAGCAGTTCTTC	CSFRSGSAYNEQFF
TRBV10-3	TRBJ2-7	NA	TRBD2	TGTGCCATCCTGGCGGGAGCGAGCTCCTACGAGCAGTACTTC	CAILAGASSYEQYF
TRBV6-6	TRBJ2-3	NA	NA	TGTGCCAGCAGTCCACACGGACAGTATTTGAATACGCAGTATTTT	CASSPHGQYLNTQYF
TRBV27	TRBJ2-2	NA	TRBD2	TGTGCCAGCAGTCGGACTAGCGGAATGAACACCGGGGAGCTGTTTTTT	CASSRTSGMNTGELFF
TRBV2	TRBJ2-3	NA	NA	TGTGCCAGCAGTGTGGGAGCGGCGGACAAGAACTTCCATGGCACAGATACGCAGTATTTT	CASSVGAADKNFHGTDTQYF
TRBV9	TRBJ1-2	NA	NA	TGTGCCAGCAGCGTAGACGGTAGGGGATCGGCCGCTGGCTACACCTTC	CASSVDGRGSAAGYTF
TRBV6-5	TRBJ2-7	few	TRBD1	TGTGCCGGGGGTAGGGGGCCCTACGAGCAGTACTTC	CAGGRGPYEQYF
TRBV7-2	TRBJ1-5	NA	NA	TGTGCCAGCAGCTTAGTAGGGGATCAGCCCCAGCATTTT	CASSLVGDQPQHF
TRBV7-9	TRBJ2-7	NA	TRBD2	TGTGCCAGCGTCACTAGCGGGAGTTACGAGCAGTACTTC	CASVTSGSYEQYF
TRBV9	TRBJ2-3	NA	NA	TGTGCCAGCAGCGTAGCGCAGACAGATACGCAGTATTTT	CASSVAQTDTQYF
TRBV2	TRBJ1-2	NA	TRBD1	TGTGCCACTAGGACAGGGGTAAACTATGGCTACACCTTC	CATRTGVNYGYTF
TRBV28	TRBJ1-1	medium-sized	NA	TGTGCCAGCTGTACAGCGCCCTGTCGGGAAGCTTTCTTT	CASCTAPCREAFF
TRBV29-1	TRBJ2-7	NA	NA	TGCAGCGGGAGACGAGGACAGGGAGGGGAGCAGTACTTC	CSGRRGQGGEQYF
TRBV6-5	TRBJ1-2	NA	NA	TGTGCCAGCAGTCCCCGGGACGTCTATGGCTACACCTTC	CASSPRDVYGYTF
TRBV2	TRBJ1-2	NA	NA	TGTGCCAGCATCTTGGAGGACGGTCTCTATGGCTACACCTTC	CASILEDGLYGYTF
TRBV5-4	TRBJ1-1	NA	NA	TGTGCCAGCAGCCAACCATCGATGAACACTGAAGCTTTCTTT	CASSQPSMNTEAFF
TRBV4-1	TRBJ2-2	NA	TRBD1	TGCGCCAGCAGCCAAGATCGGGGACAGGTTTTCGGGAGATCGTTCACCGGGGAGCTGTTTTTT	CASSQDRGQVFGRSFTGELFF
TRBV4-1	TRBJ1-2	NA	NA	TGCGCCAGCAGCCAAGTAACTTCAAGAGGGGTATCGTATGGCTACACCTTC	CASSQVTSRGVSYGYTF
TRBV6-5	TRBJ2-7	NA	NA	TGTGCCAGCAGTCGCTCCTACGAGCAGTACTTC	CASSRSYEQYF
TRBV5-6	TRBJ2-3	NA	TRBD1	TGTGCCAGCAGCTTCCGGGACAGGGGGCTTGATACGCAGTATTTT	CASSFRDRGLDTQYF
TRBV5-4	TRBJ2-3	NA	NA	TGTGCCAGCAGGGGGACCCCGTCGGCAGATACGCAGTATTTT	CASRGTPSADTQYF
TRBV9	TRBJ2-1	NA	NA	TGTGCCAGCAGCGTAGGTAACGGGAAAGGATTTAGCAATGAGCAGTTCTTC	CASSVGNGKGFSNEQFF
TRBV30	TRBJ2-1	few	NA	TGTGCCTGGAGTGAAGGTGGGAGCAACAATGAGCAGTTCTTC	CAWSEGGSNNEQFF
TRBV5-4	TRBJ1-2	few	TRBD1	TGTGCCAGCAGCTGGCCGGGACAGGGGCTCTATGGCTACACCTTC	CASSWPGQGLYGYTF
TRBV7-2	TRBJ2-2	once	TRBD2	TGTGCCAGCAGCTTAGGCGGGCTAGCGGACCGCGGGGAGCTGTTTTTT	CASSLGGLADRGELFF
TRBV7-2	TRBJ2-7	NA	TRBD1	TGTGCCAGCAGCTTTAGGACAGGCGGACTTTACGAGCAGTACTTC	CASSFRTGGLYEQYF
TRBV29-1	TRBJ1-2	NA	NA	TGCAGCGTCGGACACTTCAACTATGGCTACACCTTC	CSVGHFNYGYTF
TRBV29-1	TRBJ1-5	NA	NA	TGCAGCGTTGATGGAGGGGCGAATCAGCCCCAGCATTTT	CSVDGGANQPQHF
TRBV7-9	TRBJ2-5	NA	NA	TGTGCCAGCAGCTTGTCTGCGATTTTGGAGACCCAGTACTTC	CASSLSAILETQYF
TRBV4-1	TRBJ2-1	NA	TRBD1	TGCGCCAGCAGCCTCAGGGGGCGTCCCGATGAGCAGTTCTTC	CASSLRGRPDEQFF
TRBV30	TRBJ2-2	NA	NA	TGTGCCTGGAGCTCGCCCCGGGAGCTGTTTTTT	CAWSSPRELFF
TRBV7-2	TRBJ2-5	NA	TRBD2	TGTGCCAGCAGCTTTTGGGGGGGAGAGCAAGAGACCCAGTACTTC	CASSFWGGEQETQYF
TRBV19	TRBJ1-5	few	NA	TGTGCCAGTAGTACTGAGAGGGAGCAGCCCCAGCATTTT	CASSTEREQPQHF
TRBV18	TRBJ1-1	few	TRBD1	TGTGCCAGCTCACCGACGACAGGGGGTGGGACTGAAGCTTTCTTT	CASSPTTGGGTEAFF
TRBV7-9	TRBJ2-5	NA	NA	TGTGCCAGCAGCTTCAAAGAGACCCAGTACTTC	CASSFKETQYF
TRBV30	TRBJ1-5	NA	NA	TGTGCCTGGGGTCAGGGACGGCAGCCCCAGCATTTT	CAWGQGRQPQHF
TRBV6-5	TRBJ2-3	NA	NA	TGTGCCAGCAGGACAACAGGGTCAGATACGCAGTATTTT	CASRTTGSDTQYF